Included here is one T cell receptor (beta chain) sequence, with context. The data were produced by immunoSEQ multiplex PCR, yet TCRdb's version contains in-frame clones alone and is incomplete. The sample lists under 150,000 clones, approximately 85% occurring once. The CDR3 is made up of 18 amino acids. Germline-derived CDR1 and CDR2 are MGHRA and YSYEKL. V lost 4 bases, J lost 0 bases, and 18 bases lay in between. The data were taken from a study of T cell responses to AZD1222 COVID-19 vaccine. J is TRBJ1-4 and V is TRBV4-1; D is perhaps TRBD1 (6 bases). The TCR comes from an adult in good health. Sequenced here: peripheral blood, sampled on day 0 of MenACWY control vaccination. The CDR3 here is CASSRLDRGIATNEKLFF. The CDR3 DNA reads TGCGCCAGCAGCCGCCTGGACAGAGGTATTGCAACTAATGAAAAACTGTTTTTT.